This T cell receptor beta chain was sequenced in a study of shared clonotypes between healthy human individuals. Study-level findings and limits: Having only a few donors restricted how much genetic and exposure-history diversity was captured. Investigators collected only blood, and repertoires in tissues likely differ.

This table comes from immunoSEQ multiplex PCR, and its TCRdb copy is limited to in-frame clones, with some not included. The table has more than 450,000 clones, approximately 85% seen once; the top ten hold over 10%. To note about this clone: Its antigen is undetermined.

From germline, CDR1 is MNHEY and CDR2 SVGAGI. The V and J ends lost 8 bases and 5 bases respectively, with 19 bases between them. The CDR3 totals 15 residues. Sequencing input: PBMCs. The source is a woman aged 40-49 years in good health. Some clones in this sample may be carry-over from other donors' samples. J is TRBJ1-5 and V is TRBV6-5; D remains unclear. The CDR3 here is CASGLDLSTHQPQHF. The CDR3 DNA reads TGTGCCAGCGGCTTGGACCTCTCCACCCATCAGCCCCAGCATTTT.